This entry is about one T cell receptor (beta chain). The specificity of this receptor is unknown. No much larger clonotype is one base removed from it; base qualities were not supplied. These data are taken from a study of PD-1 blockade in classical Hodgkin lymphoma (dated by TCRdb to 2019 to 2021). Looking at the study overall: Nivolumab dosing was 3 mg/kg intravenously every 2 weeks, continuing until either disease progression or unacceptable toxicity. The study used TCR beta sequencing and CyTOF to define a peripheral blood immune signature of response to PD-1 blockade in classical Hodgkin lymphoma.

Its CDR3 holds 15 amino acids, cysteine through phenylalanine. Just the 45-base CDR3 DNA is kept, in frame starting at base 1. The germline V end is reduced by 2 bases and the J end by 0 bases; junction bases left unmatched: 3. As encoded in the germline V gene, CDR1 is SGHTA while CDR2 is FQGNSA. Explained via the paper, the time point label denotes: cycle 1 day 1 (C1D1), immediately before nivolumab initiation. Every trial patient had relapsed after autologous stem cell transplantation, and cohorts A, B and C differed in prior brentuximab vedotin exposure. A total of around 59 patients with relapsed/refractory classical Hodgkin lymphoma made up the trial cohort, and each patient's best overall response was complete response, partial response or progressive disease. Single-agent nivolumab was administered to trial patients in the multi-cohort phase II CheckMate 205 trial. An independent review committee assessed best overall response by applying the 2007 International Working Group response criteria. Trial PBMCs were obtained immediately prior to nivolumab initiation (C1D1) and on therapy at cycle 2 day 1 and cycle 4 day 1. After peripheral blood was drawn into 8 mL Vacutainer Cell Preparation Tubes, PBMCs were isolated by centrifugation and then cryopreserved.

What the study reported, not specific to this receptor: A significant rise by C4D1 was seen in CD4+ but not CD8+ TCR diversity (p=0.0027 vs p=0.16), with the rise being most apparent in complete responders (p=0.02). Trial patients with a complete response had baseline diversity similar to that of newly diagnosed patients, while partial responders and progressors had significantly lower diversity. Only a single clinical trial cohort was studied, and what caused the repertoire differences, possibly disease activity or prior therapy, remained undefined. Lower diversity was seen in patients whose nivolumab began less than 1 year after ASCT, and these patients were left out of later analyses so that immune reconstitution would not confound the results. Baseline TCR diversity was reported as lower in newly diagnosed patients than in healthy donors, and lower still in relapsed/refractory patients.

The Qiagen DNeasy kit was used to extract genomic DNA from unsorted PBMCs and from the negatively selected CD4+ and CD8+ fractions. Using primers that anneal to V and J segments, immunoSEQ multiplex PCR amplified the TCR beta CDR3 regions. A synthetic immune receptor repertoire was used to minimize amplification bias, and any residual bias was removed computationally once sequencing was done. In the original analysis: Custom Python scripts were used to quantify repertoire diversity as the Shannon entropy index. Unsorted, CD4+ and CD8+ repertoires were examined separately, except in combined analyses, for which CD4+ and CD8+ sequences were merged in silico. A clone counted as expanded when the clone's frequency after treatment rose at least 2-fold relative to C1D1, and clones undetected at baseline were given a pseudocount of 0.5. Clones with 0 or 1 copy at C1D1 were classified as singleton clones, and clones with 2 or more copies were classified as non-singleton clones. Clones expanded in unsorted samples were assigned a CD4+, CD8+ or unknown annotation through matching of protein sequences in sorted samples from the same patient. Wilcoxon tests were applied to paired samples to test diversity changes from C1D1 to C4D1. TCRdb obtained this table from immuneACCESS and retained in-frame rearrangements with V and J assigned. These tables miss some clones; where compared with another copy, unresolved V genes account for less than half of the shortfall, and the remainder is unexplained. V and J calls plus clone size are reproduced from that table; the DNA served to infer D and trimming. The sample table holds about 40,000 clones, of which approximately 87% were seen once. The biggest ten clones account for roughly 10% of the sample.

The material sequenced was peripheral blood mononuclear cells (PBMCs), taken at baseline. The receptor comes from a human donor with classical Hodgkin lymphoma. The V and J genes are TRBV7-2 and TRBJ2-5, with 7 central nucleotides matching TRBD2. CDR3 protein: CASSLFGGNQETQYF. The DNA sequence reads TGTGCCAGCAGCTTATTCGGGGGGAACCAAGAGACCCAGTACTTC.